Listed here are 9 T cell receptor beta chains from one sample, sequenced in a study of T cell responses to AZD1222 COVID-19 vaccine. Profiled with immunoSEQ multiplex PCR; TCRdb holds only in-frame clones, not every one. The table lists 20,000 or so clones, approximately 88% of them singletons. The material was peripheral blood, obtained 28 days after the second AZD1222 dose. Every receptor here comes from an adult who received the AZD1222 COVID-19 vaccine.

This clone was observed a single time. Here the CDR3 reads CATSSRGGYTDTQYF. For the CDR3, the DNA is TGTGCCACCAGCTCTCGGGGGGGGTACACAGATACGCAGTATTTT. This chain joins TRBV15 and TRBJ2-3; TRBD2 agrees at 8 bases. Unmatched junction bases numbered 6, after V lost 5 bases and J lost 2 bases. Germline CDR1 is LNHNV and CDR2 is YYDKDF (reference sequence). The CDR3 extends over 15 amino acids.

The rearrangement links TRBV3-1 (or the pseudogene TRBV3-2) to TRBJ2-5, with D maybe TRBD2 (6 bases). V dropped 2 bases and J dropped 2 bases, with 9 bases sitting between them. Germline V gene lookup returns CDR1 LGHDT and CDR2 YNNKEL (reference sequence). This CDR3 is 14 amino acids long. The CDR3 here is CASSQCGEQETQYF. The DNA for the CDR3 is TGTGCCAGCAGCCAATGCGGGGAACAAGAGACCCAGTACTTC.

The rearrangement links TRBV2 to TRBJ2-7; 8 bases fit TRBD2. The CDR3 loop spans 15 amino acids. The V gene's germline CDR1 is SNHLY and CDR2 FYNNEI. Germline trimming cut 2 bases from V and 5 bases from J; bases unmatched to any gene: 8. CDR3 nucleotide sequence: TGTGCCAGCAGTGAAAGGATTAGCGGGAAAAACGAGCAGTACTTC. Its protein is CASSERISGKNEQYF.

The V call is TRBV7-2, the J call TRBJ1-1; TRBD1 might be the D (6 bases). Trimming pared 5 bases from V and 1 base from J, leaving 11 bases between. Per the germline V gene, CDR1 is SGHTA and CDR2 is FQGNSA. This CDR3 has 14 residues. CDR3 sequence (DNA): TGTGCCAGCAGCCCGGGGGCGGCGAACACTGAAGCTTTCTTT. Protein: CASSPGAANTEAFF.

The J gene is TRBJ2-5, the V gene TRBV5-1, with a weak D call TRBD1 (6 bases). The germline V gene has CDR1 SGHRS and CDR2 YFSETQ. CDR3 size: 13 residues. V lost 6 bases and J 1 base, leaving 10 bases between the germline ends. CDR3 region: CASNLQGQETQYF. CDR3 nucleotides: TGCGCCAGCAACCTACAGGGCCAAGAGACCCAGTACTTC.

By sample fraction, this clone is medium-sized. The rearrangement uses TRBV4-2 and TRBJ2-1, with D perhaps TRBD1 or TRBD2 (6 bases each). Germline V gene lookup returns CDR1 LGHNA and CDR2 YNFKEQ. The CDR3 covers 16 residues. The V end was cut by 0 bases, the J end by 5 bases, with 14 bases between. The CDR3 sequence is CASSQEYRGEDNEQFF. DNA of the CDR3: TGTGCCAGCAGCCAAGAGTATAGGGGGGAAGACAATGAGCAGTTCTTC.

The chain joins TRBV7-2 to TRBJ2-7; D might be TRBD2 (5 bases). Germline V gene lookup returns CDR1 SGHTA and CDR2 FQGNSA. The length of the CDR3 is 16 residues. V was cut by 3 bases and J by 0 bases, with 15 bases left in between. In DNA form, the CDR3 reads TGTGCCAGCAGCTTGGTGGCTAGCCTACTCTCCTACGAGCAGTACTTC. Translated: CASSLVASLLSYEQYF.

The chain carries TRBV9 and TRBJ1-6, with D perhaps matching TRBD1 (6 bases). V lost 4 bases and J lost 13, with 24 bases in between. The CDR3 spans 16 residues. The germline gives CDR1 SGDLS, CDR2 YYNGEE. In DNA form, the CDR3 reads TGTGCCAGCAGCACTAGGGGGGACACGGGTTTGTCGCCCCTCCACTTT. Encoded protein: CASSTRGDTGLSPLHF.

The rearrangement uses TRBV30 and TRBJ1-6; 9 bases are shared with TRBD1. Unmatched junction bases numbered 4, after V lost 1 base and J lost 6 bases. The CDR3 runs 15 residues. Germline CDR1 GTSNPN, CDR2 SVGIG (reference sequence). CDR3 loop: CAWSAGQGSNSPLHF. The CDR3 bases are TGTGCCTGGAGTGCGGGACAGGGTAGTAATTCACCCCTCCACTTT.